This passage covers 19 T cell receptor beta chains from one sample sequenced in a study of spatial heterogeneity in lung cancer. Study-wide findings and caveats: For expanded intratumoral alpha and beta TCRs, counts tracked tumor mutation counts.

TCRdb analysed the 5' RACE reads with MiXCR anew, one entry per CDR3 protein. The table includes some 5,500 distinct CDR3 sequences, 12% to 15% detected once. Described time point: sample taken at primary tumor resection. Their recognized antigens are unknown. The source material was lung tumor tissue, sampled at surgery. The origin of the receptors is a male donor with early-stage non-small cell lung cancer.

This clonotype turned up a few times. The size of this beta chain means little, since it is a stray read in a library made for alpha chains. The V call is TRBV28, the J call TRBJ2-1, with 8 nucleotides matching TRBD2. Germline V gene sequence: CDR1 MDHEN, CDR2 SYDVKM. CDR3 length: 16 amino acids. Trimming cost V 2 bases and J 6 bases; bases outside gene matches: 9. CDR3 amino acids: CASSLIGTRRGNEQFF. CDR3 DNA: TGTGCCAGCAGTTTAATAGGGACTAGGAGAGGCAATGAGCAGTTCTTC. Full variable domain (rest looked up from reference TRBV28 and TRBJ2-1): DVKVTQSSRYLVKRTGEKVFLECVQDMDHENMFWYRQDPGLGLRLIYFSYDVKMKEKGDIPEGYSVSREKKERFSLILESASTNQTSMYLCASSLIGTRRGNEQFFGPGTRLTVL.

On this clonotype itself: This beta chain represents an off-target read in a library built for alpha chains; its size is of limited meaning. This sequence joins TRBV5-1 and TRBJ1-1; 12 positions agree with TRBD1. With 4 bases clipped from V and 3 bases from J, the junction kept 4 bases outside the gene matches. The CDR3 length is 15 residues. CDR1 is SGHRS, CDR2 YFSETQ, per germline. The CDR3 region is CASSAGQGAYTEAFF. CDR3 bases: TGCGCCAGCAGCGCGGGACAGGGGGCTTACACTGAAGCTTTCTTT.

This clonotype counts as medium-sized. Because the library targeted alpha chains, this beta chain is an off-target read whose size means little. The chain joins TRBV28 to TRBJ2-2, with D perhaps assigned TRBD1 or TRBD2 (5 bases each). Trimming took off 2 bases at V and 1 base at J, with 11 bases between the two ends. The CDR3 has 16 residues. In germline, CDR1 is MDHEN, CDR2 SYDVKM. The CDR3: CASSLVGTVNTGELFF. In DNA, the CDR3 is TGTGCCAGCAGTTTAGTGGGGACGGTGAACACCGGGGAGCTGTTTTTT.

A note on this clonotype: This beta chain is an off-target read within a library intended for alpha chains, so its frequency means little. The CDR3 here is CATSPTGTDTQYF. The CDR3 DNA is TGTGCCACCAGCCCCACAGGGACAGATACGCAGTATTTT. The chain recombines TRBV19 with TRBJ2-3, with TRBD1 as a possible D gene (6 bases). CDR1 and CDR2 from the germline V gene are LNHDA and SQIVND (reference sequence). This CDR3 comprises 13 residues. V was cut by 10 bases and J by 3 bases, with 14 bases left in between. Full variable domain (outside the CDR3, taken from reference TRBV19 and TRBJ2-3): DGGITQSPKYLFRKEGQNVTLSCEQNLNHDAMYWYRQDPGQGLRLIYYSQIVNDFQKGDIAEGYSVSREKKESFPLTVTSAQKNPTAFYLCATSPTGTDTQYFGPGTRLTVL.

The count of this clonotype is one. Little can be read into the size of this beta chain, an off-target read in a library designed for alpha chains. V gene TRBV3-1 combines with J gene TRBJ2-2, with D perhaps matching TRBD1 or TRBD2 (6 bases each). The CDR3 runs to 15 residues. CDR1 and CDR2 from the germline V gene are LGHDT and YNNKEL (reference sequence). Trimming stripped 3 bases from V and 8 bases from J, with 16 bases between. Here the CDR3 DNA reads TGTGCCAGCAGCCAGGTGTCGGGGGCCTTAGGGGAGCTGTTTTTT. It translates to CASSQVSGALGELFF.

By share, this clonotype counts as medium-sized. This beta chain appears as a stray read in a library generated for alpha chains; its size is not informative. V gene TRBV7-2 combines with J gene TRBJ2-2; D gene ambiguous. Trimming removed 7 bases from V and 3 bases from J, with 9 bases in between. The CDR3 covers 13 residues. Germline V gene sequence: CDR1 SGHTA, CDR2 FQGNSA. CDR3 sequence: CASKFRDTGELFF. In nucleotides, the CDR3 is TGTGCCAGCAAATTTCGTGACACCGGGGAGCTGTTTTTT.

Worth noting for this clonotype: Found in a library prepared for alpha chains, this beta chain is an off-target read, and its abundance has little meaning. The V call is TRBV12-3 or TRBV12-4, the J call TRBJ2-4, with D possibly being TRBD1 (5 bases). The CDR3 totals 15 residues. The V gene lost 6 bases and the J gene lost 7 bases, with 19 bases spanning the gap. The CDR3 is CASSERGAGFNIQYF. The CDR3 bases are TGTGCCAGCAGCGAAAGAGGTGCAGGGTTTAACATTCAGTACTTC.

This clonotype has at least ten counts. Since it is a stray read in a library aimed at alpha chains, this beta chain has a size that is not meaningful. This chain links TRBV5-1 with TRBJ2-5; 7 nucleotides match TRBD1. CDR1 is SGHRS and CDR2 is YFSETQ in the germline V gene. V shed 4 bases, J shed 5 bases, and the junction held 14 bases outside the gene matches. This CDR3 is 16 amino acids long. CDR3 sequence (DNA): TGCGCCAGCAGCCCTTACCGACAGGGCGAAGGGGAGACCCAGTACTTC. Translated: CASSPYRQGEGETQYF.

This clonotype was found a few times. A much larger clone lies one base from this, so it may be a read error. Found in a library prepared for alpha chains, this beta chain is an off-target read, and its abundance has little meaning. The V and J genes are TRBV28 and TRBJ1-1; D unclear. Germline V gene sequence: CDR1 MDHEN, CDR2 SYDVKM. The V gene lost 3 bases and the J gene lost 3 bases, with 14 bases spanning the gap. There are 15 residues in the CDR3. The CDR3 spells CASSLERSVDTEAFF. The CDR3 nucleotides are TGTGCCAGCAGTTTGGAAAGGTCAGTGGACACTGAAGCTTTCTTT.

This clonotype has ten or more counts. The library was designed around alpha chains, so this beta chain is a stray read whose abundance carries little weight. The J gene is TRBJ2-1, the V gene TRBV7-9, with 9 positions matching TRBD2. V dropped 4 bases and J dropped 5; count of bases not matched to a gene: 9. The CDR3 totals 16 residues. Germline CDR1 and CDR2: SEHNR and FQNEAQ (reference sequence). CDR3 region: CASSSPTSGAHNEQFF. As DNA, the CDR3 is TGTGCCAGCAGCTCCCCGACTAGCGGAGCTCACAATGAGCAGTTCTTC. Full variable domain (outside the CDR3, taken from reference TRBV7-9 and TRBJ2-1): DTGVSQNPRHKITKRGQNVTFRCDPISEHNRLYWYRQTLGQGPEFLTYFQNEAQLEKSRLLSDRFSAERPKGSFSTLEIQRTEQGDSAMYLCASSSPTSGAHNEQFFGPGTRLTVL.

By share, this clonotype ranks as medium-sized (0.01 to 0.1%). This beta chain lies outside the target of a library built for alpha chains; its clone size means little. CDR3 nucleotide sequence: TGTGCCAGCAGGAAACAAGGACAGGGCCGGGGGGAGACCCAGTACTTC. It encodes CASRKQGQGRGETQYF. This chain links TRBV28 with TRBJ2-5; TRBD1 aligns across 8 bases. Unmatched junction bases numbered 14, after V lost 6 bases and J lost 5 bases. Germline loops: CDR1 MDHEN, CDR2 SYDVKM. There are 16 residues in the CDR3.

By share of the sample, this clonotype is large (0.1 to 1%). This beta chain is a stray read from a library made for alpha chains; its abundance is not meaningful. The chain recombines TRBV9 with TRBJ2-5, with TRBD2 matching over 11 bases. The CDR3 spans 16 residues. Germline CDR1 reads SGDLS; CDR2 reads YYNGEE. V trimming: 4 bases; J trimming: 2 bases; junction bases outside the gene matches: 7. This CDR3 reads CASSPGLAEAQETQYF. The CDR3 DNA follows: TGTGCCAGCAGCCCGGGACTAGCGGAGGCGCAAGAGACCCAGTACTTC.

With regard to this clonotype: Since the library was made to target alpha chains, this beta chain is a stray read and its abundance is not meaningful. The genes are TRBV14 and TRBJ2-5; TRBD1 matches at 9 bases. The CDR3 totals 15 residues. CDR1 SGHDN and CDR2 FVKESK come from the germline V gene. With V trimmed by 0 bases and J by 4 bases, 3 bases remained unmatched. For the CDR3, the DNA is TGTGCCAGCAGCCAAGATCGGACAGGGGCAGAGACCCAGTACTTC. Encoded protein: CASSQDRTGAETQYF.

In its sample, this clonotype is medium-sized (0.01 to 0.1%). This beta chain appears as a stray read in a library generated for alpha chains; its size is not informative. The gene calls are TRBV6-5 and TRBJ2-7; tentatively, D is TRBD1 (5 bases). V shed 0 bases and J shed 4 bases, with 13 bases lying between them. The CDR3 contains 15 residues. Germline CDR1 MNHEY, CDR2 SVGAGI. DNA for the CDR3: TGTGCCAGCAGTTACTCGACAGTTCGGGCTTACGAGCAGTACTTC. This codes for CASSYSTVRAYEQYF.

This clonotype was found many times. Within a library made for alpha chains, this beta chain is off target, and its count is uninformative. The V call is TRBV29-1, the J call TRBJ2-7, with D perhaps given as TRBD1 or TRBD2 (5 bases each). CDR3 size: 14 residues. V was cut by 6 bases and J by 8 bases, with 23 bases left in between. Per the germline V gene, CDR1 is SQVTM and CDR2 is ANQGSEA. Written as DNA, the CDR3 is TGCAGCGTCGCCACGGGGACCGAACGGACCCAGCAGTACTTC. It specifies CSVATGTERTQQYF.

Relative to its sample, this clonotype is medium-sized (0.01 to 0.1%). This beta chain is a stray read from a library made for alpha chains; its abundance is not meaningful. The V and J genes are TRBV5-1 and TRBJ2-3; 14 bases are shared with TRBD2. Losses at the gene ends were 3 bases for V and 12 bases for J; bases not matched to a gene: 9. The CDR3 has 15 amino acids. Germline V gives CDR1 SGHRS, CDR2 YFSETQ. The CDR3 loop is CASSSDPGLAGAQYF. The CDR3 DNA follows: TGCGCCAGCAGCTCGGACCCGGGACTAGCGGGAGCCCAGTATTTT.

This clonotype is judged medium-sized. The library was built for alpha chains, so this beta chain is an off-target read and its size means little. The CDR3 sequence is CASRLDYEQYF. In DNA form, the CDR3 reads TGTGCCAGCAGGTTAGACTACGAGCAGTACTTC. The chain joins TRBV28 to TRBJ2-7; the D is unclear. The CDR3 runs to 11 residues. Germline V gives CDR1 MDHEN, CDR2 SYDVKM. The V gene lost 6 bases and the J gene lost 3 bases, with 6 bases spanning the gap.

In this sample, this clonotype is medium-sized. This beta chain is a stray sequence in a library constructed for alpha chains; its clone size is not meaningful. The chain couples TRBV28 to TRBJ1-4; no clear D. Per the germline V gene, CDR1 is MDHEN and CDR2 is SYDVKM. The V and J ends lost 6 bases and 5 bases respectively, with 13 bases between them. The CDR3 extends over 14 amino acids. In DNA, the CDR3 is TGTGCCAGCAGCTCAGGCTCGAGGAATGAAAAACTGTTTTTT. Its protein product is CASSSGSRNEKLFF.

Sample share makes this clonotype medium-sized. This beta chain is an off-target read within a library intended for alpha chains, so its frequency means little. This chain connects TRBV24-1 to TRBJ2-5; D gene ambiguous. The CDR3 contains 13 residues. Per germline, CDR1 KGHDR and CDR2 SFDVKD. Trimming removed 6 bases from V and 0 bases from J, with 7 bases in between. CDR3 nucleotides: TGTGCCACCAGTAGTAGGAACCAAGAGACCCAGTACTTC. Amino acids: CATSSRNQETQYF.